A selection of T cell receptor beta chains follows, all from one sample in a study of cytomegalovirus exposure and HLA in healthy donors. Produced via immunoSEQ multiplex PCR; TCRdb's table is partial and in-frame only. This table holds about 140,000 clones, about four fifths found once. Sequencing input: PBMCs. These receptors were taken from a man between 40 and 49 years old in good health and CMV-seronegative. The CDR3 runs from the conserved cysteine through the conserved F or W.

CDR3 protein: CASSDGGLQETQYF
CDR3 length: 14
V gene: TRBV5-8
J gene: TRBJ2-5

CDR3 protein: CASSFGVDQPQHF
CDR3 length: 13
V gene: TRBV7-9
J gene: TRBJ1-5

CDR3 protein: CASIGTGNTEAFF
CDR3 length: 13
V gene: TRBV14
J gene: TRBJ1-1

CDR3 protein: CASSVTTGDHYEQYF
CDR3 length: 15
V gene: TRBV5-1
J gene: TRBJ2-7

CDR3 protein: CASNFLLNTEAFF
CDR3 length: 13
V gene: TRBV7-9
J gene: TRBJ1-1

CDR3 protein: CASTNRGYNEKLFF
CDR3 length: 14
V gene: TRBV19
J gene: TRBJ1-4

CDR3 protein: CASSSALTEAFF
CDR3 length: 12
V gene: TRBV27
J gene: TRBJ1-1

CDR3 protein: CASTDGGRRFRELFF
CDR3 length: 15
V gene: TRBV2
J gene: TRBJ2-2

CDR3 protein: CASSLEAGMAYNSPLHF
CDR3 length: 17
V gene: TRBV7-8
J gene: TRBJ1-6

CDR3 protein: CASSQIHYGYTF
CDR3 length: 12
V gene: TRBV5-6
J gene: TRBJ1-2

CDR3 protein: CASSQVESSYEQYF
CDR3 length: 14
V gene: TRBV4-1
J gene: -

CDR3 protein: CASSFPGIRDGYTF
CDR3 length: 14
V gene: TRBV7-9
J gene: TRBJ1-2

CDR3 protein: CASSTSGSTDTQYF
CDR3 length: 14
V gene: TRBV19
J gene: TRBJ2-3

CDR3 protein: CASSIQPEVPEAFF
CDR3 length: 14
V gene: TRBV19
J gene: TRBJ1-1

CDR3 protein: CASSLGRGLGNTIYF
CDR3 length: 15
V gene: TRBV13
J gene: TRBJ1-3

CDR3 protein: CASAGRGNNQPQHF
CDR3 length: 14
V gene: TRBV2
J gene: TRBJ1-5

CDR3 protein: CASRRDSDLSPLHF
CDR3 length: 14
V gene: TRBV7-2
J gene: TRBJ1-6

CDR3 protein: CASSETGSTGTQYF
CDR3 length: 14
V gene: TRBV6-5
J gene: TRBJ2-3